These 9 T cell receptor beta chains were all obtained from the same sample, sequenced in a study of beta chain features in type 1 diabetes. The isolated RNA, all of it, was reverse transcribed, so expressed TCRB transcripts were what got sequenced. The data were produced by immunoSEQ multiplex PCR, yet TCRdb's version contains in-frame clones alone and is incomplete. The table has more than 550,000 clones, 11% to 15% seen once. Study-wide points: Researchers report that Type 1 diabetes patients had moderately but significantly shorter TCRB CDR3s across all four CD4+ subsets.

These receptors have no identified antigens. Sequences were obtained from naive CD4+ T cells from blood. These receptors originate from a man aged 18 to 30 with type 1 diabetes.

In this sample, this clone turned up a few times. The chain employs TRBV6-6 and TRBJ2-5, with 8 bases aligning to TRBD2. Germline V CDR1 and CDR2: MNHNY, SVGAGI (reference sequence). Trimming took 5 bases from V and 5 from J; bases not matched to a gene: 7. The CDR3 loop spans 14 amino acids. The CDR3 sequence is CASSPGGAGETQYF. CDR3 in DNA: TGTGCCAGCAGTCCGGGGGGGGCAGGGGAGACCCAGTACTTC.

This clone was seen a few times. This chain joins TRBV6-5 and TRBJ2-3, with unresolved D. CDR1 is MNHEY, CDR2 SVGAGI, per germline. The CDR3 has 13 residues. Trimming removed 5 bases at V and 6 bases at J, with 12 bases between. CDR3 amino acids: CASSRALRDTQYF. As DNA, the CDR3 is TGTGCCAGCAGTCGGGCCCTCCGGGATACGCAGTATTTT.

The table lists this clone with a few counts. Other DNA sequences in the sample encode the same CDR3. The CDR3 DNA reads as TGTGCCAGCCGGAGGGCGGGAGAAGAGACCCAGTACTTC. This sequence encodes CASRRAGEETQYF. The chain couples TRBV19 to TRBJ2-5; 7 nucleotides align to TRBD2. Losses at the gene ends were 9 bases for V and 3 bases for J; bases not matched to a gene: 7. From germline, CDR1 is LNHDA and CDR2 SQIVND (reference sequence). This CDR3 spans 13 amino acids.

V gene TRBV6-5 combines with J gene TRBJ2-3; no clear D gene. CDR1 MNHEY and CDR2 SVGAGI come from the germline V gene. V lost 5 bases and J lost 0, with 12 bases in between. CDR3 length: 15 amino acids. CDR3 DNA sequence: TGTGCCAGCAGTCAACTACAATCAAGCACAGATACGCAGTATTTT. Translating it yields CASSQLQSSTDTQYF.

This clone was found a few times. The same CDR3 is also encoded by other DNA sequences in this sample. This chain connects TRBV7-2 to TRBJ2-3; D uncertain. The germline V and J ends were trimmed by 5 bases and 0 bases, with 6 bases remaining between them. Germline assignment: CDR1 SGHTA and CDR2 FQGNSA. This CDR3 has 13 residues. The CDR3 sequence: CASSAPSTDTQYF. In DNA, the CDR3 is TGTGCCAGCAGCGCTCCTAGCACAGATACGCAGTATTTT.

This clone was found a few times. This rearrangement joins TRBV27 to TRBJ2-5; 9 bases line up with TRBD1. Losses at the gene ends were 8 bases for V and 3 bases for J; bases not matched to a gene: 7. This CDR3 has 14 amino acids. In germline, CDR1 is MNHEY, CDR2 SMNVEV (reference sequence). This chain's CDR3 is CASQPTGGEETQYF. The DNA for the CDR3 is TGTGCCAGCCAACCGACAGGGGGAGAAGAGACCCAGTACTTC.

The CDR3 sequence: CASGSRTANTEAFF. Written as DNA, the CDR3 is TGTGCCAGCGGAAGTCGGACAGCAAACACTGAAGCTTTCTTT. The gene calls are TRBV6-6 and TRBJ1-1; tentative D call: TRBD1 (6 bases). Trimming left V 8 bases short and J 2 bases short, with 15 bases between. CDR1 MNHNY and CDR2 SVGAGI come from the germline V gene (reference sequence). The CDR3 totals 14 residues.

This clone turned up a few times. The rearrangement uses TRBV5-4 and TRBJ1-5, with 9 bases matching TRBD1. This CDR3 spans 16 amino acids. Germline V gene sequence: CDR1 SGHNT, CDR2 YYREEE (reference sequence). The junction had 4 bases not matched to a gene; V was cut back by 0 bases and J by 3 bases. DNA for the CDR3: TGTGCCAGCAGCTTGGCCGGGACAGGGTCCAATCAGCCCCAGCATTTT. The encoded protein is CASSLAGTGSNQPQHF.

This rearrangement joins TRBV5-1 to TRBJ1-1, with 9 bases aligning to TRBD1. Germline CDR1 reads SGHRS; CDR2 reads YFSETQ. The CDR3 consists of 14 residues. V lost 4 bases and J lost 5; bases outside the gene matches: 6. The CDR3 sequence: CASSGQGPGTEAFF. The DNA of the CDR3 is TGCGCCAGCAGCGGACAGGGGCCGGGAACTGAAGCTTTCTTT.